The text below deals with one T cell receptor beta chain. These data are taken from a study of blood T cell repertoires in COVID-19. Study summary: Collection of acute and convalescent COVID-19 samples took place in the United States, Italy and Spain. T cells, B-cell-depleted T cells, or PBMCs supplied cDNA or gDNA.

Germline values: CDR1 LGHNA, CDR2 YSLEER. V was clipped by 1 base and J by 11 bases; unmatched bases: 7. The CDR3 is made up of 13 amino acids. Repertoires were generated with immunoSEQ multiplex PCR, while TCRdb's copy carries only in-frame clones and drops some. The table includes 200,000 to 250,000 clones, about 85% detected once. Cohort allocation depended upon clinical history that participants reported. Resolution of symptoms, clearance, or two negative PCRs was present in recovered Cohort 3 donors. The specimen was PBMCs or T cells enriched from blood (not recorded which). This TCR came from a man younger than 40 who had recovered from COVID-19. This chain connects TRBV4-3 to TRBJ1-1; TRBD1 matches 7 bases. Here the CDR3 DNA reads TGCGCCAGCAGCCAAGGGACAGGCGATAGGGCTTTCTTT. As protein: CASSQGTGDRAFF.